Following are 29 T cell receptor beta chains from one sample sequenced in a study of T cell repertoires in cytomegalovirus infection. These receptors are not linked to any known antigen. TCRdb redid the calling of the reads with MiXCR, one entry per CDR3 protein. This table has approximately 990,000 distinct CDR3 sequences, less than 35% appearing once. Sequences were derived from cultured CD8+ T cells from PBMCs, sampled from culture after CMV antigen stimulation. The source is a human donor in good health (CMV status not recorded). Some clones in this sample may be carry-over from other donors' samples.

A word on this clonotype: Being one base from a much bigger clone, this may be a read error. This chain connects TRBV12-5 to TRBJ1-1; D is uncertain. V gave up 3 bases and J gave up 1 base, with 3 bases separating them. Germline V gene sequence: CDR1 LGHNT, CDR2 FRNRAP. The CDR3 sequence is 12 residues long. Here the CDR3 DNA reads TGTGCTAGTGGTTTCGGGAACACTGAAGCTTTCTTT. This gives the protein CASGFGNTEAFF.

The chain carries TRBV9 and TRBJ1-1, with 9 nucleotides matching TRBD1. V shed 0 bases and J 8 bases; nucleotides not matched to a gene: 5. The CDR3 is made up of 14 amino acids. Looked up from germline, CDR1 is SGDLS and CDR2 is YYNGEE. The CDR3 nucleotides read TGTGCCAGCAGCGTAGGGGGGGACAGGGAGGAAGCTTTCTTT. Its translation: CASSVGGDREEAFF.

In this sample, this clonotype turned up many times. This chain links TRBV12-3 or TRBV12-4 with TRBJ2-2; TRBD1 matches at 10 bases. CDR3 size: 18 residues. Trimming took 6 bases from V and 1 from J; bases not matched to a gene: 11. The CDR3 sequence is CASSWGTGATLNTGELFF. Written as DNA, the CDR3 is TGTGCCAGCAGCTGGGGGACAGGGGCGACATTGAACACCGGGGAGCTGTTTTTT.

The rearrangement joins TRBV9 to TRBJ2-1; D assignment may be TRBD1 or TRBD2 (6 bases each). The CDR3 runs to 18 residues. Trimming shortened V by 0 bases and J by 4 bases, and 20 bases separated the two germline ends. Germline V gene sequence: CDR1 SGDLS, CDR2 YYNGEE. CDR3 in amino acids: CASSVAVRGVAGYNEQFF. The DNA of the CDR3 is TGTGCCAGCAGCGTAGCGGTTAGGGGGGTCGCGGGGTACAATGAGCAGTTCTTC.

This clonotype has more than one count but fewer than ten. The CDR3 DNA sequence: TGTGCCAGCACGATGGGACTTTCACCCCTCCACTTT. Protein: CASTMGLSPLHF. V and J are TRBV12-3 or TRBV12-4 and TRBJ1-6; maybe TRBD1 (5 bases). With 7 bases removed from V and 9 bases from J, the gap between germline ends came to 10 bases. This CDR3 spans 12 amino acids.

V and J are TRBV7-9 and TRBJ1-2, with 11 bases aligning to TRBD1. Germline CDR1 and CDR2: SEHNR and FQNEAQ (reference sequence). The V segment lost 5 bases and the J segment 2 bases; nucleotides outside the gene matches: 7. This CDR3 region has 16 residues. CDR3 amino acids: CASSQTGQGVNYGYTF. CDR3 coding DNA: TGTGCCAGCAGCCAAACGGGACAGGGGGTGAACTATGGCTACACCTTC.

The rearrangement joins TRBV14 to TRBJ1-2; D not resolved. The CDR3 consists of 11 residues. V gave up 4 bases and J gave up 5 bases, with 5 bases separating them. The germline gives CDR1 SGHDN, CDR2 FVKESK. The CDR3 DNA is TGTGCCAGCAGCCGCATGTATGGCTACACCTTC. Its translation: CASSRMYGYTF.

The sample holds a few counts of this clonotype. V gene TRBV4-2 combines with J gene TRBJ1-2, with D unclear. Looked up from germline, CDR1 is LGHNA and CDR2 is YNFKEQ. This CDR3 spans 18 amino acids. V gave up 0 bases and J gave up 0 bases, with 17 bases separating them. The CDR3 here is CASSQDIGSSFANYGYTF. CDR3 DNA: TGTGCCAGCAGCCAAGATATAGGATCTTCCTTCGCTAACTATGGCTACACCTTC.

This clonotype came up a few times. The chain couples TRBV3-1 to TRBJ2-7; 7 bases are shared with TRBD1. This CDR3 region has 16 residues. Trimming took 1 base from V and 3 from J; bases not matched to a gene: 9. Germline CDR1 LGHDT, CDR2 YNNKEL (reference sequence). The DNA of the CDR3 is TGTGCCAGCAGCCAAGTCCCCCACAGGGGTAACTACGAGCAGTACTTC. It encodes CASSQVPHRGNYEQYF.

The table lists this clonotype with many counts. The genes are TRBV7-8 and TRBJ2-3; 8 positions match TRBD1. CDR3 length: 16 residues. V trimming: 5 bases; J trimming: 2 bases; junction bases outside the gene matches: 9. CDR1 is SGHVS, CDR2 FQNEAQ, per germline. The CDR3 coding sequence is TGTGCCAGCAGCCTCACCATGACAGGGGCCACAGATACGCAGTATTTT. Its translation is CASSLTMTGATDTQYF.

This clonotype was seen a few times. The V call is TRBV7-9, the J call TRBJ1-5; D gene ambiguous. The germline V and J ends were trimmed by 6 bases and 4 bases, with 7 bases remaining between them. This CDR3 is built from 12 residues. The germline CDR1 and CDR2 sequences are SEHNR and FQNEAQ (reference sequence). In DNA, the CDR3 is TGTGCCAGCAGGGATCAGAATCAGCCCCAGCATTTT. Its protein is CASRDQNQPQHF.

The rearrangement joins TRBV15 to TRBJ2-4; maybe TRBD1 (5 bases). V dropped 6 bases and J dropped 0 bases, with 15 bases sitting between them. This CDR3 has 16 residues. The V gene's germline CDR1 is LNHNV and CDR2 YYDKDF (reference sequence). DNA for the CDR3: TGTGCCACCAGACCAAGTGGGGCCTTAGCCAAAAACATTCAGTACTTC. Its protein product is CATRPSGALAKNIQYF.

This clonotype was counted only a few times. The chain combines TRBV4-2 with TRBJ2-2; D is undetermined. There are 16 residues in the CDR3. Germline values: CDR1 LGHNA, CDR2 YNFKEQ. V lost 6 bases and J 3 bases, leaving 17 bases between the germline ends. The DNA of the CDR3 is TGTGCCAGCAGGCCCTCGGGTCTTTCGGACACCGGGGAGCTGTTTTTT. The encoded protein is CASRPSGLSDTGELFF.

This clonotype has more than one count but fewer than ten. V and J are TRBV19 and TRBJ1-5, with a weak D call TRBD1 (6 bases). This CDR3 region has 14 residues. CDR1 and CDR2 from the germline V gene are LNHDA and SQIVND (reference sequence). Trimming removed 3 bases at V and 6 bases at J, with 12 bases between. Written as DNA, the CDR3 is TGTGCCAGTAGTATTCTGGGGGGCACTCAGCCCCAGCATTTT. Translation: CASSILGGTQPQHF. The whole variable domain, filled in from reference TRBV19 and TRBJ1-5, reads DGGITQSPKYLFRKEGQNVTLSCEQNLNHDAMYWYRQDPGQGLRLIYYSQIVNDFQKGDIAEGYSVSREKKESFPLTVTSAQKNPTAFYLCASSILGGTQPQHFGDGTRLSIL.

The sample holds a few counts of this clonotype. V and J are TRBV7-8 and TRBJ2-7; D is unresolved. The CDR3 contains 14 residues. Trimming removed 5 bases from V and 2 bases from J, with 13 bases in between. The germline CDR1 and CDR2 sequences are SGHVS and FQNEAQ. CDR3 sequence (DNA): TGTGCCAGCAGCCTTAGGTCATTAACCTACGAGCAGTACTTC. It encodes CASSLRSLTYEQYF.

J is TRBJ2-3 and V is TRBV4-3; perhaps D is TRBD1 or TRBD2 (5 bases each). V lost 0 bases and J 4 bases, leaving 8 bases between the germline ends. The CDR3 runs to 14 residues. Germline-derived CDR1 and CDR2 are LGHNA and YSLEER. CDR3 coding DNA: TGCGCCAGCAGCCAAGATCGGGACCCAGATACGCAGTATTTT. It codes for CASSQDRDPDTQYF.

This chain uses TRBV20-1 with TRBJ1-1; tentative D call: TRBD1 (5 bases). Germline loops: CDR1 DFQATT, CDR2 SNEGSKA (reference sequence). This CDR3 has 14 amino acids. The V gene lost 2 bases and the J gene lost 1 base, with 11 bases spanning the gap. The CDR3 region is CSARPGRKNTEAFF. Written as DNA, the CDR3 is TGCAGTGCTAGACCGGGACGGAAGAACACTGAAGCTTTCTTT.

In its sample, this clonotype was seen many times. The chain is built from TRBV12-3 or TRBV12-4 and TRBJ2-3; D might be TRBD1 (5 bases). V lost 5 bases and J lost 5, with 8 bases in between. This CDR3 contains 12 residues. CDR3 sequence: CASSPRGDTQYF. CDR3 nucleotides: TGTGCCAGCAGTCCAAGGGGAGATACGCAGTATTTT.

This clonotype was seen a few times. This rearrangement joins TRBV7-6 to TRBJ2-1; TRBD2 matches at 9 bases. V trimming: 1 base; J trimming: 6 bases; junction bases outside the gene matches: 4. The length of the CDR3 is 15 residues. Germline CDR1 SGHVS, CDR2 FNYEAQ. CDR3: CASSLGGGGANEQFF. As DNA, the CDR3 is TGTGCCAGCAGCTTAGGCGGGGGGGGGGCCAATGAGCAGTTCTTC.

On this clonotype: The junction differs from germline at one of its ends, possibly a read error. This chain uses TRBV7-7 with TRBJ2-2, with D hard to call. This CDR3 has 13 residues. Germline V gene sequence: CDR1 SSHAT, CDR2 FNYEAQ (reference sequence). The DNA for the CDR3 is TGTGCTAGCAGCGCTACACTCACCGGGGAGCTGTTTTTT. This sequence encodes CASSATLTGELFF.

This chain links TRBV12-3 or TRBV12-4 with TRBJ1-2, with D unresolved. V lost 7 bases to trimming and J lost 7 bases, with 13 bases between them. The CDR3 loop spans 12 amino acids. CDR3 DNA sequence: TGTGCCAGCACCCTAGCGGGGTTTGGCTACACCTTC. Encoded protein: CASTLAGFGYTF.

The chain uses TRBV7-4 and TRBJ1-1; TRBD1 matches at 9 bases. CDR1 and CDR2 from the germline V gene are SGHVT and SQSDAQ. The CDR3 has 15 residues. The V gene end was trimmed by 8 bases and the J gene end by 3 bases; junction bases not matched to a gene: 10. CDR3: CASLGQGLRYTEAFF. CDR3 nucleotides: TGTGCCAGCCTCGGACAGGGGTTGAGGTACACTGAAGCTTTCTTT.

The genes are TRBV19 and TRBJ1-6; D is ambiguous. This CDR3 is built from 13 residues. Germline CDR1 and CDR2: LNHDA and SQIVND (reference sequence). Trimming left V 3 bases short and J 12 bases short, with 12 bases between. Written as DNA, the CDR3 is TGTGCCAGTAGTATTAATTTCGGTTTACCCCTCCACTTT. This gives the protein CASSINFGLPLHF.

This clonotype was observed a few times. The chain is built from TRBV18 and TRBJ1-2; 8 bases line up with TRBD1. This CDR3 comprises 13 residues. The J segment lost 6 bases and the V segment lost 3 bases, leaving 3 bases of the junction unmatched. In germline, CDR1 is KGHSH, CDR2 LQKENI. CDR3 in DNA: TGTGCCAGCTCACCGGACAGGGCCGATGGCTACACCTTC. Protein: CASSPDRADGYTF.

This sequence joins TRBV2 and TRBJ1-1, with TRBD1 as a possible D gene (5 bases). Germline values: CDR1 SNHLY, CDR2 FYNNEI. Trimming took 7 bases from V and 1 from J, leaving 13 bases between them. The CDR3 has 14 amino acids. The CDR3 sequence is CASIIDRWNTEAFF. As DNA, the CDR3 is TGTGCCAGCATTATTGACAGATGGAACACTGAAGCTTTCTTT.

V gene TRBV28 combines with J gene TRBJ1-2; no reliable D call. The ends were cut back, 5 bases at V and 3 bases at J, with 16 bases in the middle. The CDR3 spans 15 residues. The germline V gene has CDR1 MDHEN and CDR2 SYDVKM. Here the CDR3 reads CASSLPAKRDYGYTF. As DNA, the CDR3 is TGTGCCAGCAGTCTCCCAGCTAAACGTGACTATGGCTACACCTTC.

This clonotype has just a few counts. The V and J genes are TRBV12-3 or TRBV12-4 and TRBJ2-7; the D gene is possibly TRBD2 (6 bases). V was cut by 5 bases and J by 6 bases, with 11 bases left in between. The CDR3 is made up of 12 amino acids. CDR3 protein: CASSMGLFEQYF. The CDR3 DNA is TGTGCCAGCAGTATGGGACTGTTCGAGCAGTACTTC.

The DNA of the CDR3 is TGTGCCAGCAGCTTTGGGGGGCGGGGGGCCCCATTCGAGCAGTACGTC. It codes for CASSFGGRGAPFEQYV. The chain combines TRBV7-8 with TRBJ2-7; 8 bases match TRBD2. Trimming at V came to 3 bases and at J to 6 bases, leaving 13 bases not matched to a gene. This CDR3 spans 16 amino acids. Looked up from germline, CDR1 is SGHVS and CDR2 is FQNEAQ.

At least ten counts were recorded for this clonotype. The rearrangement uses TRBV7-9 and TRBJ1-2; no firm D call. Trimming took off 2 bases at V and 4 bases at J, with 8 bases between the two ends. Germline assignment: CDR1 SEHNR and CDR2 FQNEAQ (reference sequence). The CDR3 length is 13 residues. This chain's CDR3 is CASSLSQGYGYTF. CDR3 DNA sequence: TGTGCCAGCAGCTTAAGCCAAGGCTATGGCTACACCTTC. The complete variable domain, with remaining parts taken from reference TRBV7-9 and TRBJ1-2, reads DTGVSQNPRHKITKRGQNVTFRCDPISEHNRLYWYRQTLGQGPEFLTYFQNEAQLEKSRLLSDRFSAERPKGSFSTLEIQRTEQGDSAMYLCASSLSQGYGYTFGSGTRLTVV.